This is a list of T cell receptor beta chains from one sample in a study of blood T cell repertoires in COVID-19. Libraries were prepared by immunoSEQ multiplex PCR; TCRdb keeps only in-frame clonotypes and omits some of them. Of around 140,000 clones in the sample, more than 75% are singletons; the top ten hold 5.5% to 7%. Sequences were obtained from PBMCs or T cells enriched from blood (not recorded which). The receptors were gathered from a woman aged 50 to 65 who had recovered from COVID-19. CDR3s include the opening cysteine and the closing phenylalanine or tryptophan. The D gene is left open where the match is weak. Size tells how often a clone was seen (once, few, many) or the class of an expanded clone, and some rows leave it out.

D gene	J gene	clone size	V gene	CDR3 DNA	CDR3 protein
.	TRBJ2-5	.	TRBV9	TGTGCCAGCAGCGTAGGGCGGACCCGAGGGGAGACCCAGTACTTC	CASSVGRTRGETQYF
TRBD1	TRBJ1-1	.	TRBV2	TGTGCCAGCAGAGAAAGGACAGGGTCCACTGAAGCTTTCTTT	CASRERTGSTEAFF
TRBD1	TRBJ1-1	.	TRBV5-6	TGTGCCAGCAGCCTCACCGGGACAGGGTATTTCGCTGAAGCTTTCTTT	CASSLTGTGYFAEAFF
.	TRBJ1-1	.	TRBV3-1/TRBV3-2	TGTGCCAGCAGACCGGGGGAAATGAACACTGAAGCTTTCTTT	CASRPGEMNTEAFF
TRBD2	TRBJ2-3	many	TRBV4-2	TGTGCCAGCAGCCAGTTGGCTAGCGGGGACACAGATACGCAGTATTTT	CASSQLASGDTDTQYF
.	TRBJ1-3	few	TRBV2	TGTGCCAGCAGTGAAGCTGGGGGCGCAGGTGGAAACACCATATATTTT	CASSEAGGAGGNTIYF
.	TRBJ1-4	.	TRBV27	TGTGCCAGCCGGTGGCGAGGGGAAAAACTGTTTTTT	CASRWRGEKLFF
.	TRBJ2-1	.	TRBV9	TGTGCCAGCAGCGTATCTAACGGGGATTACAATGAGCAGTTCTTC	CASSVSNGDYNEQFF
.	TRBJ2-7	.	TRBV18	TGTGCCAGCTCACCCAGGGTATCCTACGAGCAGTACTTC	CASSPRVSYEQYF
.	TRBJ2-7	.	TRBV28	TGTGCCAGCAGTTTAAGACACGACTACGAGCAGTACTTC	CASSLRHDYEQYF
TRBD2	TRBJ2-1	few	TRBV7-9	TGTGCCAGCAGCTTATGGCTAGCGGGGGTCTACAATGAGCAGTTCTTC	CASSLWLAGVYNEQFF
.	TRBJ2-5	.	TRBV24-1	TGTGCCACCAGTGATTCAGACAGCCAAGAGACCCAGTACTTC	CATSDSDSQETQYF
.	TRBJ1-2	once	TRBV6-5	TGTGCCAGCAGTTACTCGACGGGTATCTATGGAGTCTACACCTTC	CASSYSTGIYGVYTF
.	TRBJ1-3	.	TRBV5-5	TGTGCCAGCAGCTTGGCCGGGAGGCCTAGCTCTGGAAACACCATATATTTT	CASSLAGRPSSGNTIYF
TRBD1	TRBJ2-2	.	TRBV5-1	TGCGCCAGCAGCTTCGCCGGGACAGGGGCCGCCGGGGAGCTGTTTTTT	CASSFAGTGAAGELFF
TRBD1	TRBJ2-6	.	TRBV5-4	TGTGCCAGCAGACCCGACAGGGGGCTGCCTAGGAGCTCTGGGGCCAACGTCCTGACTTTC	CASRPDRGLPRSSGANVLTF
TRBD1	TRBJ1-2	many	TRBV6-5	TGTGCCAGCACAGGGGGTGCGGCTAACTATGGCTACACCTTC	CASTGGAANYGYTF
.	TRBJ1-5	.	TRBV3-1/TRBV3-2	TGTGCCAGCAGCCAAGGGCAGAATAGCAATCAGCCCCAGCATTTT	CASSQGQNSNQPQHF
.	TRBJ1-3	.	TRBV9	TGTGCCAGCAGCGTAGATGGGGGGGCTGGAAACACCATATATTTT	CASSVDGGAGNTIYF
.	TRBJ1-1	once	TRBV5-5	TGTGCCAGCAGCTTGAGCGGAGGCGAAGCTTTCTTT	CASSLSGGEAFF
.	TRBJ2-7	.	TRBV1	TGCACCAGCAGCAGGACAAATACTACTCTCGAGCAGTACTTC	CTSSRTNTTLEQYF
TRBD1	TRBJ2-5	once	TRBV5-1	TGCGCCAGCAGCGGGACAGGGGGCGACGAGACCCAGTACTTC	CASSGTGGDETQYF
.	TRBJ2-1	.	TRBV7-9	TGTGCCAGCAGCGGTGACGGAGTTCCCTACAATGAGCAGTTCTTC	CASSGDGVPYNEQFF
.	TRBJ2-7	.	TRBV5-4	TGTGCCAGCAGCCCAGGGCTTCCTATATCCTACGAGCAGTACTTC	CASSPGLPISYEQYF
.	TRBJ2-1	.	TRBV11-2	TGTGCCAGCAGCTTCCCGCGGACCCGAAGCGGTGAGCAGTTCTTC	CASSFPRTRSGEQFF
.	TRBJ2-7	.	TRBV18	TGTGCCAGCTCACCACGAGGGATCGCATACGAGCAGTACTTC	CASSPRGIAYEQYF
.	TRBJ1-1	.	TRBV19	TGTGCCAGTAGCCTACAGGGAGATACTGAAGCTTTCTTT	CASSLQGDTEAFF
.	TRBJ1-2	.	TRBV27	TGTGCCAGCAGTTCTACCTCCTACAGGGTTGACTATGGCTACACCTTC	CASSSTSYRVDYGYTF
.	TRBJ1-2	.	TRBV6-5	TGTGCCAGCAGTCAGAGGGGGGGGCTTAGCTATGGCTACACCTTC	CASSQRGGLSYGYTF
.	TRBJ1-6	.	TRBV7-6	TGTGCCAGCAGCACGGACAGAAATTCACCCCTCCACTTT	CASSTDRNSPLHF
.	TRBJ2-5	.	TRBV4-1	TGCGCCAGCAGCGATCTGACACTTCAAGAGACCCAGTACTTC	CASSDLTLQETQYF
.	TRBJ2-7	.	TRBV2	TGTGCCAGCAGTGAACGAGGGTACGAGCAGTACTTC	CASSERGYEQYF
.	TRBJ2-7	once	TRBV2	TGTGCCAGCAGTTCGCCAGGGGAACACACCTACGAGCAGTACTTC	CASSSPGEHTYEQYF
.	TRBJ2-3	.	TRBV7-9	TGTGCCAGCAGCTTAGCAGGGGAAGATACGCAGTATTTT	CASSLAGEDTQYF
.	TRBJ1-3	medium-sized	TRBV7-9	TGTGCCAGCAGCTTAGCCGGACAGTATTCTGGAAACACCATATATTTT	CASSLAGQYSGNTIYF
TRBD1	TRBJ2-7	.	TRBV2	TGTGCCAGCAGATATGGACAGGGGGCGCGGGAGCAGTACTTC	CASRYGQGAREQYF
.	TRBJ1-2	.	TRBV5-8	TGTGCCAGCAGCTGGCGGGCGGGCTATGGCTACACCTTC	CASSWRAGYGYTF
TRBD1	TRBJ1-3	few	TRBV5-1	TGCGCCAGCAGCTTAACAGGGGTGGCTGGAAACACCATATATTTT	CASSLTGVAGNTIYF
.	TRBJ1-2	.	TRBV12-3/TRBV12-4	TGTGCCAGCAGCAATTGGGCCAACTATGGCTACACCTTC	CASSNWANYGYTF
.	TRBJ2-2	once	TRBV9	TGTGCCAGCAGCCCCCCCGTGGAGGGCACCGGGGAGCTGTTTTTT	CASSPPVEGTGELFF
.	TRBJ1-2	.	TRBV11-2	TGTGCCAGCAGCTCGTTCGTGGAGTATGGCTACACCTTC	CASSSFVEYGYTF
.	TRBJ1-1	.	TRBV7-2	TGTGCCAGCAGCTTATTCACTATGAACACTGAAGCTTTCTTT	CASSLFTMNTEAFF
TRBD1	TRBJ1-2	.	TRBV28	TGTGCCAACCAAGGGCTTCAGGACAGGAGCTACACCTTC	CANQGLQDRSYTF
.	TRBJ1-1	.	TRBV5-6	TGTGCCAGCAGCCGAACAGCGAACACTGAAGCTTTCTTT	CASSRTANTEAFF
TRBD1	TRBJ1-2	once	TRBV5-5	TGTGCCAGCAACCGAACTCCGGGCGGGACAGGGAACTATGGCTACACCTTC	CASNRTPGGTGNYGYTF
TRBD1	TRBJ1-3	.	TRBV5-6	TGTGCCAGCAGGCGTGAGGGGGCCTTTGGAAACACCATATATTTT	CASRREGAFGNTIYF
TRBD1	TRBJ1-2	.	TRBV7-2	TGTGCCAGCAGCGCCGGACAGGGGTACGGCTACACCTTC	CASSAGQGYGYTF
TRBD1	TRBJ1-3	.	TRBV2	TGTGCCAGCACTCAGGGGGACGGAAACACCATATATTTT	CASTQGDGNTIYF
TRBD2	TRBJ2-5	.	TRBV9	TGTGCCAGCAGCGTAGCGGCTAGCGGGGGGCTTAAGACCCAGTACTTC	CASSVAASGGLKTQYF
.	TRBJ2-5	once	TRBV15	TGTGCCACCAGCAGAGTGACTGGAGGGGAGACCCAGTACTTC	CATSRVTGGETQYF
.	TRBJ1-2	.	TRBV21-1	TGTGCCAGCAGCAAAGCGCTTTTCCTAGAAGCTAACTATGGCTACACCTTC	CASSKALFLEANYGYTF
.	TRBJ1-2	.	TRBV11-2	TGTGCCAGCAGCTTATCAGGTCCCAACTATGGCTACACCTTC	CASSLSGPNYGYTF
.	TRBJ1-6	.	TRBV11-2	TGTGCCAGCAGCTACAGAAGCAATTCACCCCTCCACTTT	CASSYRSNSPLHF
.	TRBJ1-6	.	TRBV7-9	TGTGCCAGCAGCCGCGGGGGCGCCAGCTCCTATAATTCACCCCTCCACTTT	CASSRGGASSYNSPLHF